The rows below give T cell receptor beta chains drawn from one sample of a study of patients and donors after allogeneic stem cell transplantation. A single record per CDR3 protein comes from TCRdb applying MiXCR to the RT-PCR reads. The sample yields over 800 distinct CDR3 sequences, 40% seen once. Sequencing used blood, either unsorted or a sorted T cell fraction (not recorded which). The receptors were gathered from a human donor who was either an allogeneic HSCT recipient or a stem cell or donor lymphocyte infusion donor (not recorded which). It is not recorded whose cells these are; they may come from a transplant donor. Both conserved end residues are part of each CDR3. A D gene is named only where the DNA matches it firmly. Some rows have no size entry. The others give once, few or many, or a class for an expanded clone.

j_call d_call v_call clone_size cdr3_nt cdr3_aa
TRBJ1-2 - TRBV9 - TGTGCCAGCTTCGGGGGACCGGGCTACACCTTC CASFGGPGYTF
TRBJ1-2 - TRBV5-1 - TGCGCCAGCAGCTTGGAGCAGGGACGCGGCTACACCTTC CASSLEQGRGYTF
TRBJ2-7 TRBD1 TRBV20-1 large TGCAGTGCTCGACAGGGCTACGAGCAGTACTTC CSARQGYEQYF
TRBJ1-2 - TRBV20-1 - TGCAGTGCTAGAAAAGGGGTCCCCGGGAACTATGGCTACACCTTC CSARKGVPGNYGYTF
TRBJ2-5 TRBD2 TRBV5-6 - TGTGCCAGCAGCGCCGGACTAGCGGGCTGGGAGACCCAGTACTTC CASSAGLAGWETQYF
TRBJ1-2 - TRBV7-3 - TGTGCCAGCGCGGGCTACACCTTC CASAGYTF
TRBJ2-5 - TRBV10-2 - TGCGCCAGCAGTGCGTCCGGGGTACAAGAGACCCAGTACTTC CASSASGVQETQYF
TRBJ1-1 - TRBV29-1 - TGCAGCGTATCGATTCGGGACACTGAAGCTTTCTTT CSVSIRDTEAFF
TRBJ2-7 TRBD1 TRBV9 - TGTGCCAGCAGCGTAGCGGACAGGGGACACGAGCAGTACTTC CASSVADRGHEQYF
TRBJ2-5 - TRBV5-6 large TGTGCCAGCAGCCGCGGGAACCAAGAGACCCAGTACTTC CASSRGNQETQYF
TRBJ2-1 TRBD1 TRBV5-1 - TGCGCCAGCTCGAAAGGACAGGGGACTTCTCGAATCTCTTACAATGAGCAGTTCTTC CASSKGQGTSRISYNEQFF
TRBJ2-3 - TRBV4-1 large TGCGCCAGCAGCCAAGTGGGCGGATCCACAGATACGCAGTATTTT CASSQVGGSTDTQYF
TRBJ2-1 TRBD2 TRBV7-2 - TGTGCCAGCAGCATCAGCGGGAGAAACAATGAGCAGTTCTTC CASSISGRNNEQFF
TRBJ2-1 TRBD2 TRBV27 large TGTGCCAGCAGTTTGACTAGCGGGAGTTGGTACAATGAGCAGTTCTTC CASSLTSGSWYNEQFF
TRBJ2-1 - TRBV12-3/TRBV12-4 few TGTGCCAGCAGCCGCTTCACTCTCGGACAGCCCTCCTACAATGAGCAGTTCTTC CASSRFTLGQPSYNEQFF
TRBJ2-7 - TRBV21-1 - TGTGCCAGCAGCCCGCGACTAGCCATCTGCGAGCAGTACTTC CASSPRLAICEQYF
TRBJ2-5 - TRBV12-3/TRBV12-4 - TGTGCCAGCAGTTCCCAAAGGGGGGCAGAAGAGACCCAGTACTTC CASSSQRGAEETQYF
TRBJ2-7 TRBD1 TRBV19 - TGTGCCAGTAGTATACGGACAGGGAACTACGAGCAGTACTTC CASSIRTGNYEQYF
TRBJ2-6 - TRBV5-4 few TGTGCCAGCAGCTCCGCGGGGGCCAACGTCCTGACTTTC CASSSAGANVLTF
TRBJ2-5 - TRBV10-3 - TGTGCCATCAGTGAGTTAGAGACCCAGTACTTC CAISELETQYF
TRBJ2-1 - TRBV5-1 - TGCGCCAGCAGCCTTGGGACGGGTTTCAATGAGCAGTTCTTC CASSLGTGFNEQFF
TRBJ2-2 - TRBV3-1 - TGTGCCAGCAGCCGTGGGACCACCGGGGAGCTGTTTTTT CASSRGTTGELFF
TRBJ1-1 - TRBV5-5 - TGTGCCAGCAGCTTGGTGGCAGGCCCGAACACTGAAGCTTTCTTT CASSLVAGPNTEAFF
TRBJ2-7 - TRBV5-6 - TGTGCCAGCAGCCTTAGCTCCTACGAGCAGTACTTC CASSLSSYEQYF
TRBJ1-2 - TRBV30 - TGTGCCTGGGGCCACTTAGGCTACACCTTC CAWGHLGYTF
TRBJ1-2 TRBD1 TRBV10-3 - TGTGCCATCAGTACAGGGGGAGACGGCTACACCTTC CAISTGGDGYTF
TRBJ1-2 - TRBV7-3 - TGTGCCAGCAGTCCCGGACCGGGATATGGCTACACCTTC CASSPGPGYGYTF
TRBJ1-2 - TRBV27 few TGTGCCAGCAGTTTTGAGGGAAACTATGGCTACACCTTC CASSFEGNYGYTF
TRBJ2-1 - TRBV7-6 few TGTGCCAGCAGCTTAGGGGGTATTGAGCAGTTCTTC CASSLGGIEQFF
TRBJ2-7 - TRBV5-1 few TGCGCCAGCAGCCCAGGGACGAGTGGCTACGAGCAGTACTTC CASSPGTSGYEQYF
TRBJ2-1 - TRBV24-1 few TGTGCCACCAGTGATTTAAATGAGCAGTTCTTC CATSDLNEQFF
TRBJ2-3 TRBD2 TRBV10-3 - TGTGCCATCAGCGCAGCGGGAGGCCACGGAGATACGCAGTATTTT CAISAAGGHGDTQYF
TRBJ1-6 - TRBV11-2 - TGTGCCAGCAGCTCTCTCCCGGGACTTCAGGGATCACCCCTCCACTTT CASSSLPGLQGSPLHF
TRBJ2-2 - TRBV9 large TGTGCCAGCAGCGTGGGCACCGGGGAGCTGTTTTTT CASSVGTGELFF
TRBJ2-3 - TRBV20-1 - TGCAGTGCCAGGACAGATTCAGATACGCAGTATTTT CSARTDSDTQYF
TRBJ2-2 - TRBV2 few TGTGCCAGCAGGTGGGAAAACACCGGGGAGCTGTTTTTT CASRWENTGELFF
TRBJ2-5 TRBD1 TRBV7-9 large TGTGCCAGCAGCTTAGGGGACAGCAAACAAGAGACCCAGTACTTC CASSLGDSKQETQYF
TRBJ2-1 TRBD2 TRBV7-9 - TGTGCCAGCAGCTCCGCAGCTAGCGGGCCTTACAATGAGCAGTTCTTC CASSSAASGPYNEQFF